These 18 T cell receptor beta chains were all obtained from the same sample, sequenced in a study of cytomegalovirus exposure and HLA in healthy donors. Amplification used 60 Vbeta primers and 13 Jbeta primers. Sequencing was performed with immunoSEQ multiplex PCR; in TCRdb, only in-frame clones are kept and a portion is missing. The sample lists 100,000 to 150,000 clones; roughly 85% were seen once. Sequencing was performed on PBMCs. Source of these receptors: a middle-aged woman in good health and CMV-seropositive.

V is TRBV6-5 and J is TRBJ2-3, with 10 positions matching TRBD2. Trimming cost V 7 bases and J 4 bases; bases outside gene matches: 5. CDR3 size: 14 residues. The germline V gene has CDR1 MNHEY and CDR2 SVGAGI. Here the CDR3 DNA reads TGTGCCAGCACGAGGACTAGCGGCGCAGATACGCAGTATTTT. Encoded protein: CASTRTSGADTQYF.

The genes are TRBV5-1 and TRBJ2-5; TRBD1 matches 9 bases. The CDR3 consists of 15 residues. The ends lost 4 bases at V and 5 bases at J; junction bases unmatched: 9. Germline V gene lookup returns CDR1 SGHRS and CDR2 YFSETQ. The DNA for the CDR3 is TGCGCCAGCAGCGACCGGGACAGGGATTTCGAGACCCAGTACTTC. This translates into CASSDRDRDFETQYF.

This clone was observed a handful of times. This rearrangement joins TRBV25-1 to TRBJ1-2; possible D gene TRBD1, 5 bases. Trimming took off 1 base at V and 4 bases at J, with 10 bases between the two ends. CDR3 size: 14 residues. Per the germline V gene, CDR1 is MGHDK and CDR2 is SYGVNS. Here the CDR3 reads CASSESGGGYGYTF. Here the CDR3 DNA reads TGTGCCAGCAGTGAATCGGGGGGAGGCTATGGCTACACCTTC.

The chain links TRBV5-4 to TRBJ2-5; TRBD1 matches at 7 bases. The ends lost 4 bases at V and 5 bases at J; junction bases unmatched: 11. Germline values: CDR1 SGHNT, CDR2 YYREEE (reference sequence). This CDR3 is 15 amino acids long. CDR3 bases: TGTGCCAGCAGCACCCAGAGGGGGCGCGATGAGACCCAGTACTTC. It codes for CASSTQRGRDETQYF.

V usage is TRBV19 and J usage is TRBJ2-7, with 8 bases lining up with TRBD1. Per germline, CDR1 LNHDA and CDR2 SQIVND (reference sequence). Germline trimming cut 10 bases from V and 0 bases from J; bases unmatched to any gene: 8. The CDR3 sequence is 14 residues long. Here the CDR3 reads CATRDRQNSYEQYF. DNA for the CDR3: TGTGCCACAAGGGACAGGCAGAACTCCTACGAGCAGTACTTC.

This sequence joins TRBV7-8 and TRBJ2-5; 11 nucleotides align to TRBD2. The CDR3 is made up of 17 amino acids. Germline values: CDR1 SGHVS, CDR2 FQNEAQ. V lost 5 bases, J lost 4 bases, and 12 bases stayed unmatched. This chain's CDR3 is CASSPSLVLAGVETQYF. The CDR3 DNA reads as TGTGCCAGCAGCCCTTCGCTAGTACTAGCGGGAGTAGAGACCCAGTACTTC.

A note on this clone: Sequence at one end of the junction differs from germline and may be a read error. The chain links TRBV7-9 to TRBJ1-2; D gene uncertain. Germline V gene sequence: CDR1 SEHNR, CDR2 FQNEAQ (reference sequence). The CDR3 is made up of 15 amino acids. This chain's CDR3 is CASSFESDGGYGYIF. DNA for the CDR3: TGTGCCAGCAGCTTTGAATCGGACGGAGGGTATGGCTACATCTTC. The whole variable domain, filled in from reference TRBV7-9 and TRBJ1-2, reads DTGVSQNPRHKITKRGQNVTFRCDPISEHNRLYWYRQTLGQGPEFLTYFQNEAQLEKSRLLSDRFSAERPKGSFSTLEIQRTEQGDSAMYLCASSFESDGGYGYIFGSGTRLTVV.

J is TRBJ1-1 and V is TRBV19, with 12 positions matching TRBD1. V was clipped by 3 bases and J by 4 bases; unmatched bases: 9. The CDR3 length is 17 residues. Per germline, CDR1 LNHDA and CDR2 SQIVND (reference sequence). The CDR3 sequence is CASSIGTGGFLSTEAFF. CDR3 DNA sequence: TGTGCCAGTAGTATTGGGACAGGGGGCTTCTTGAGCACTGAAGCTTTCTTT.

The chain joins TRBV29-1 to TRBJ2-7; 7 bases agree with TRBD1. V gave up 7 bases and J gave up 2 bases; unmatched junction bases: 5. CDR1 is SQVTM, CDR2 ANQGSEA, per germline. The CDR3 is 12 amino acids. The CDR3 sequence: CSARTGPYEQYF. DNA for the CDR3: TGCAGCGCACGGACAGGACCCTACGAGCAGTACTTC.

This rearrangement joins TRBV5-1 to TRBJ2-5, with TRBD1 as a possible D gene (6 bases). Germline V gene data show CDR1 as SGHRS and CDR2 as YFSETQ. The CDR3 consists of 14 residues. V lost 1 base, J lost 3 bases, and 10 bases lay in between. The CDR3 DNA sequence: TGCGCCAGCAGCTTGAGACAGGTTGAAGAGACCCAGTACTTC. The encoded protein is CASSLRQVEETQYF.

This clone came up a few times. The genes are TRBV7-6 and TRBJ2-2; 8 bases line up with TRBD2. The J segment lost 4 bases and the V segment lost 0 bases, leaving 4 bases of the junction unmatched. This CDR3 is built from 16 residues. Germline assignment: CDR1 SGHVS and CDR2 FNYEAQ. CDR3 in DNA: TGTGCCAGCAGCTTAGCGTCGGCGGGAGGCACCGGGGAGCTGTTTTTT. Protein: CASSLASAGGTGELFF.

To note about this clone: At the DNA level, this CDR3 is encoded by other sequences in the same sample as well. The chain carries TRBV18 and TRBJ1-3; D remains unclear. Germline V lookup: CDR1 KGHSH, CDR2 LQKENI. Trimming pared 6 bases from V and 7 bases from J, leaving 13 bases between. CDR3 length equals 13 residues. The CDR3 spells CASSPNGVNTIYF. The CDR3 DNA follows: TGTGCCAGCTCGCCTAACGGAGTGAACACCATATATTTT.

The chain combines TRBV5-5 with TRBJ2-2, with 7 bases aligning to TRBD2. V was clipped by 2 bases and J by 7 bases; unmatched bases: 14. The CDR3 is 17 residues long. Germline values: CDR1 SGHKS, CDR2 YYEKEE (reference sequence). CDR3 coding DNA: TGTGCCAGCAGCTTCTCAGTGGGAGGGCCCATGTTCGGGGAGCTGTTTTTT. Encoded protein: CASSFSVGGPMFGELFF.

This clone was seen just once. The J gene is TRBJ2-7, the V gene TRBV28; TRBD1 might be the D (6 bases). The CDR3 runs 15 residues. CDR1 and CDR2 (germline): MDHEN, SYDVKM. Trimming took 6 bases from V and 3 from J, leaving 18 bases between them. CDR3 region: CASSLTQGIFYEQYF. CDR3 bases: TGTGCCAGCAGCCTAACGCAGGGGATTTTCTACGAGCAGTACTTC.

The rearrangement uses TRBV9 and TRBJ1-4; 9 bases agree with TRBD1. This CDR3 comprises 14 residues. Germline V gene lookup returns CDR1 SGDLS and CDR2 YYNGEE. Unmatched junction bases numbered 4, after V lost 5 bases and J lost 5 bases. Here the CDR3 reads CASSHGTGNEKLFF. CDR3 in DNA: TGTGCCAGCAGTCATGGGACAGGGAATGAAAAACTGTTTTTT.

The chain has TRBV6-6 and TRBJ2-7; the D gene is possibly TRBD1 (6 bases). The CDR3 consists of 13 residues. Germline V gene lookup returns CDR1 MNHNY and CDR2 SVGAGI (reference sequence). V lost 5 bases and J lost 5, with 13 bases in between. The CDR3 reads CASSAHRDHEQYF. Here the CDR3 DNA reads TGTGCCAGCAGTGCTCACAGGGACCACGAGCAGTACTTC.

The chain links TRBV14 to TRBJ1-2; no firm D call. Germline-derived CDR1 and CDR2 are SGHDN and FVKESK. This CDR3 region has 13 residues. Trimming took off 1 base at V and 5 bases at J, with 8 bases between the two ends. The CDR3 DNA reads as TGTGCCAGCAGCCAAGTTCGCCGGTATGGCTACACCTTC. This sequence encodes CASSQVRRYGYTF.

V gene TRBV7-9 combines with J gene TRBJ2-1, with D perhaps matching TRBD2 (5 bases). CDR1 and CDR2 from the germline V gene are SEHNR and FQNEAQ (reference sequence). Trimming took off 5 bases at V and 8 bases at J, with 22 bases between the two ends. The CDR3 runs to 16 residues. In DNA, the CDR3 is TGTGCCAGCAGCCCCCCGTCTGGGCTAGCTTTCGATGAGCAGTTCTTC. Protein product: CASSPPSGLAFDEQFF.